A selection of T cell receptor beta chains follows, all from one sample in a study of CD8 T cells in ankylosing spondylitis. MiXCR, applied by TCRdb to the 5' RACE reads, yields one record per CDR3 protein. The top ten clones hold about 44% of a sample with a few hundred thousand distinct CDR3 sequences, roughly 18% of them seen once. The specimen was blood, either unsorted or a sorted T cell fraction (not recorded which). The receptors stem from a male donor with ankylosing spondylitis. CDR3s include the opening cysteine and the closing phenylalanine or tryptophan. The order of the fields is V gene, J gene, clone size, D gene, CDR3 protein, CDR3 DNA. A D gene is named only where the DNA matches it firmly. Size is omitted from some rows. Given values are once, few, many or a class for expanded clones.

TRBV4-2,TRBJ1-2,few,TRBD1,CASSQPTGGWSTNYGYTF,TGTGCCAGCAGCCAACCTACAGGGGGGTGGTCGACCAACTATGGCTACACCTTC
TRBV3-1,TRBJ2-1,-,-,CASSQDGQRSSYNEQFF,TGTGCCAGCAGCCAAGACGGACAGCGGAGCTCCTACAATGAGCAGTTCTTC
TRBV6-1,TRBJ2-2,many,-,CASSEGVDIGELFF,TGTGCCAGCAGTGAGGGGGTAGACATCGGGGAGCTGTTTTTT
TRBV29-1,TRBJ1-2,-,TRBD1,CSVDHGTGAFGYTF,TGCAGCGTTGATCACGGGACAGGAGCCTTTGGCTACACCTTC
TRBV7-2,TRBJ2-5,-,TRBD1,CASSLEWSGGFETQYF,TGTGCCAGCAGCTTAGAATGGTCAGGGGGCTTCGAGACCCAGTACTTC
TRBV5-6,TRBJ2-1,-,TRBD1,CASSLSWTGEGGEQFF,TGTGCCAGCAGCTTGTCCTGGACAGGGGAAGGTGGTGAGCAGTTCTTC
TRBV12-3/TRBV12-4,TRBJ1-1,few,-,CASRLGSVREAFF,TGTGCCAGCAGATTAGGATCGGTTCGTGAAGCTTTCTTT
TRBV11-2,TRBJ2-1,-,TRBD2,CASSLSGTTYNEQFF,TGTGCCAGCAGCTTGTCCGGGACTACCTACAATGAGCAGTTCTTC
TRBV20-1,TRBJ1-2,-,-,CSAKTVSGGDYGYTF,TGCAGTGCCAAGACAGTCTCCGGGGGGGACTATGGCTACACCTTC
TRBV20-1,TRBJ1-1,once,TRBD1,CSAIRQGSTEAFF,TGCAGTGCTATCCGACAGGGAAGCACTGAAGCTTTCTTT
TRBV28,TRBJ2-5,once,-,CASTQRTFPETQYF,TGTGCCAGCACCCAAAGGACGTTCCCAGAGACCCAGTACTTC
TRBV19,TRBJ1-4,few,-,CASSPPVWGKGEKLFF,TGTGCCAGTAGCCCGCCCGTATGGGGGAAAGGTGAAAAACTGTTTTTT
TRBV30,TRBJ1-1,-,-,CAWSWGTEAFF,TGTGCCTGGAGTTGGGGAACTGAAGCTTTCTTT
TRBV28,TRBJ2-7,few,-,CASSLLDGGAREQYF,TGTGCCAGCAGTTTATTGGATGGCGGGGCGCGTGAGCAGTACTTC
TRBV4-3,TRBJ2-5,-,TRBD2,CASSQDYPAGGKETQYF,TGCGCCAGCAGCCAAGACTATCCAGCGGGAGGAAAAGAGACCCAGTACTTC
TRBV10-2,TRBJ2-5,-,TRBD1,CASSDPRTGMETQYF,TGCGCCAGCAGTGACCCCCGGACAGGGATGGAGACCCAGTACTTC
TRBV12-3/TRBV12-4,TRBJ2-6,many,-,CASSFRGRGANVLTF,TGTGCCAGCAGTTTCCGGGGGCGAGGGGCCAACGTCCTGACTTTC
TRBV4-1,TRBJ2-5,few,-,CASSPASGEVETQYF,TGCGCCAGCAGCCCCGCATCAGGGGAGGTAGAGACCCAGTACTTC
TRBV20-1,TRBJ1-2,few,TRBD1,CSASATGGFYGYTF,TGCAGTGCTAGTGCGACAGGGGGTTTCTATGGCTACACCTTC
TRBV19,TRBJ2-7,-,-,CASSISPMGESSYEQYF,TGTGCCAGTAGTATTTCCCCGATGGGGGAAAGCTCCTACGAGCAGTACTTC
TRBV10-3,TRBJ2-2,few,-,CAIRPGANTGELFF,TGTGCCATCAGGCCAGGGGCGAACACCGGGGAGCTGTTTTTT
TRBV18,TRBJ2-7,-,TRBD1,CASSPGQGEHYEQYF,TGTGCCAGCTCACCCGGACAGGGTGAGCACTACGAGCAGTACTTC
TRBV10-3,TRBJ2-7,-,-,CAISEMGYEQYF,TGTGCCATCAGTGAGATGGGCTACGAGCAGTACTTC
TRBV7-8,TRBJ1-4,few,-,CASSLYEKLFF,TGTGCCAGCAGCTTATACGAAAAACTGTTTTTT
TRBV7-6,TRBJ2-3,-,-,CASSPTTGTPSTDTQYF,TGTGCCAGCAGCCCTACCACCGGGACTCCTAGCACAGATACGCAGTATTTT
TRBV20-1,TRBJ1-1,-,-,CSARDLSDGAEAFF,TGCAGTGCTAGAGATCTGAGCGACGGGGCTGAAGCTTTCTTT
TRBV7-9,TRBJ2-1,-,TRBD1,CASSLPGTGVDEQFF,TGTGCCAGCAGCTTACCCGGGACAGGGGTCGATGAGCAGTTCTTC
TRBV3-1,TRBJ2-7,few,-,CASSQGTTASYEQYF,TGTGCCAGCAGCCAAGGGACTACAGCCTCCTACGAGCAGTACTTC
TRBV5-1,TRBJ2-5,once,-,CASRPGWGRQETQYF,TGCGCCAGCAGGCCCGGGTGGGGGAGGCAAGAGACCCAGTACTTC
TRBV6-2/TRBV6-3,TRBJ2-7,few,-,CASRLRDALTYEQYF,TGTGCCAGCAGGCTCCGGGACGCTTTAACCTACGAGCAGTACTTC
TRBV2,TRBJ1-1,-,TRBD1,CASNRWDRSDPEAFF,TGTGCCAGCAATAGATGGGACAGATCGGACCCTGAAGCTTTCTTT
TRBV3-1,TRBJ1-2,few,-,CASSQDQGIDGYTF,TGTGCCAGCAGCCAAGATCAAGGTATCGATGGCTACACCTTC
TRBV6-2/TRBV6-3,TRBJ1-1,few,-,CASTSVRADANTEAFF,TGTGCCAGCACCTCCGTCCGAGCAGACGCGAACACTGAAGCTTTCTTT
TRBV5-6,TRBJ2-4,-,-,CASSFGPYKAKNIQYF,TGTGCCAGCAGCTTTGGTCCCTATAAGGCCAAAAACATTCAGTACTTC
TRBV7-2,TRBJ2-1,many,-,CASSLGLGIVNEQFF,TGTGCCAGCAGCTTAGGACTAGGGATAGTCAATGAGCAGTTCTTC
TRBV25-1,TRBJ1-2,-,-,CASSRSGVSTATYENYGYTF,TGTGCCAGCAGTCGCTCTGGGGTCAGTACGGCTACTTACGAGAACTATGGCTACACCTTC
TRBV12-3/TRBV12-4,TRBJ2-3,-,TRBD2,CASSLAPTSGGPTDTQYF,TGTGCCAGCAGTTTAGCGCCGACTAGCGGGGGGCCCACAGATACGCAGTATTTT